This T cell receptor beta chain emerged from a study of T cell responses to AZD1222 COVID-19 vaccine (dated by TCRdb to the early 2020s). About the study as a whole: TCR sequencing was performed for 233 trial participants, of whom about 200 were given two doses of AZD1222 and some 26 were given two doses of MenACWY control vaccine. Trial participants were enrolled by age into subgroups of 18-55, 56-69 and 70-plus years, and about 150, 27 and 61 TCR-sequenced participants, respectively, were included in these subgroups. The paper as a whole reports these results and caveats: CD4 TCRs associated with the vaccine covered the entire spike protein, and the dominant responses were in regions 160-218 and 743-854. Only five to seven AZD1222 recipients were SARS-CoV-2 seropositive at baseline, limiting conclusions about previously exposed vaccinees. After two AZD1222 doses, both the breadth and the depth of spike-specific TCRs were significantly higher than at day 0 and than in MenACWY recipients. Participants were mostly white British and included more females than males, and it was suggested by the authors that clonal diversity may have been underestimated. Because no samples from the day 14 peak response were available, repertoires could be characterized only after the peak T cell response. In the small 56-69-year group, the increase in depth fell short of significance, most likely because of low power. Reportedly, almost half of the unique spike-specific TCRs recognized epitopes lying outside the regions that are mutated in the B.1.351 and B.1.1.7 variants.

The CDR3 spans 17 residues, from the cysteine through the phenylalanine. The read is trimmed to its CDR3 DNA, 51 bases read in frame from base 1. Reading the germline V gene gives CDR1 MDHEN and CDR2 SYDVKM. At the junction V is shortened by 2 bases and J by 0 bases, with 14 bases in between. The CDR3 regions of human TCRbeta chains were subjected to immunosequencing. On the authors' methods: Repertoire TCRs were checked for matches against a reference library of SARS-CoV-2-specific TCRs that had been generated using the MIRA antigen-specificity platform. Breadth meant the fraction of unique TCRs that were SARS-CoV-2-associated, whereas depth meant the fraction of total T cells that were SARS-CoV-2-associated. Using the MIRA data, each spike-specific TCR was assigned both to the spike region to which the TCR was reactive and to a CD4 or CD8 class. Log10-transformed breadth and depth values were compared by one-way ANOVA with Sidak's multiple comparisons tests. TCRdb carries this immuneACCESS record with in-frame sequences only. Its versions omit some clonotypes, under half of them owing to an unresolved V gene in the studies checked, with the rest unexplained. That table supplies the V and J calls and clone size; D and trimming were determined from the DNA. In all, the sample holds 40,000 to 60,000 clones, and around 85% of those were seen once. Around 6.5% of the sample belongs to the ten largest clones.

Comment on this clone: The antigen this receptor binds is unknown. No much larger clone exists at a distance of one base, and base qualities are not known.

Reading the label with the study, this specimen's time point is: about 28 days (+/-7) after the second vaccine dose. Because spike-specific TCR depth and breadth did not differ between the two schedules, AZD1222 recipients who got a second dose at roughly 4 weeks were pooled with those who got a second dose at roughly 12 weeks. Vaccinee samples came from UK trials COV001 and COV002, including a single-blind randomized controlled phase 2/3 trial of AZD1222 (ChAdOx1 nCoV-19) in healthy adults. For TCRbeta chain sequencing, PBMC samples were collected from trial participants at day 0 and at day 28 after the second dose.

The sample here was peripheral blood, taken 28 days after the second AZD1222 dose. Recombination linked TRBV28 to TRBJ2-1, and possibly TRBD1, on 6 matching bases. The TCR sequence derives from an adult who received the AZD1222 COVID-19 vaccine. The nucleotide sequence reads TGTGCCAGCAGTTTAGGGGTTCAGGGGTCCTCCTACAATGAGCAGTTCTTC. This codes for CASSLGVQGSSYNEQFF.